The 25 T cell receptor beta chains below all came from one sample that was sequenced in a study of graft-versus-host responses after intestinal transplantation. Assay used: immunoSEQ multiplex PCR; TCRdb lists only in-frame clones, some missing. The sample lists about 89,000 clones, approximately 94% occurring once. Their recognized antigens are unknown. This material consisted of unstimulated CD4+ T cells sorted from spleen or lymph node cells, taken before transplant. The receptors come from a human donor who was the organ donor for an intestinal transplant.

V gene TRBV18 combines with J gene TRBJ1-6, with TRBD1 as a possible D gene (6 bases). The CDR3 is 15 amino acids. The ends were cut back, 3 bases at V and 6 bases at J, with 12 bases in the middle. Germline assignment: CDR1 KGHSH and CDR2 LQKENI. In nucleotides, the CDR3 is TGTGCCAGCTCACCGGTACAGGGTCTTAATTCACCCCTCCACTTT. Protein: CASSPVQGLNSPLHF.

This chain links TRBV18 with TRBJ1-4, with D possibly matching TRBD1 (6 bases). Germline CDR1 is KGHSH and CDR2 is LQKENI. With 3 bases removed from V and 6 bases from J, the gap between germline ends came to 8 bases. The CDR3 is made up of 13 amino acids. CDR3 amino acids: CASSPDRHEKLFF. The CDR3 DNA sequence: TGTGCCAGCTCACCCGACAGGCATGAAAAACTGTTTTTT.

Here the CDR3 reads CASSLQGNEQFF. In DNA form, the CDR3 reads TGTGCCAGCAGTCTACAGGGGAATGAGCAGTTCTTC. The V call is TRBV2, the J call TRBJ2-1; 7 bases align to TRBD1. The CDR3 extends over 12 amino acids. The germline CDR1 and CDR2 sequences are SNHLY and FYNNEI. J was trimmed by 7 bases and V by 5 bases; bases with no gene match: 2. The full variable domain, its missing parts supplied by reference TRBV2 and TRBJ2-1, is EPEVTQTPSHQVTQMGQEVILRCVPISNHLYFYWYRQILGQKVEFLVSFYNNEISEKSEIFDDQFSVERPDGSNFTLKIRSTKLEDSAMYFCASSLQGNEQFFGPGTRLTVL.

This chain connects TRBV28 to TRBJ1-2; 10 bases match TRBD1. J lost 8 bases, V lost 7 bases, and 10 bases had no gene match. The CDR3 is 14 residues long. Germline V gene data show CDR1 as MDHEN and CDR2 as SYDVKM. CDR3 DNA: TGTGCCAGCACCTACCGGGACAGGGGAGGCGGCTACACCTTC. Its protein product is CASTYRDRGGGYTF.

This clone was observed a few times. The chain recombines TRBV5-1 with TRBJ1-3; D uncertain. Germline CDR1 reads SGHRS; CDR2 reads YFSETQ. Trimming removed 4 bases at V and 4 bases at J, with 15 bases between. The CDR3 totals 15 residues. The CDR3 spells CASSTDGSQGNTIYF. The DNA of the CDR3 is TGCGCCAGCAGCACGGACGGAAGCCAAGGAAACACCATATATTTT.

This clone was seen once. The gene calls are TRBV6-5 and TRBJ2-5; 7 bases line up with TRBD2. The CDR3 has 13 amino acids. Trimming at V came to 4 bases and at J to 5 bases, leaving 4 bases not matched to a gene. Germline CDR1 MNHEY, CDR2 SVGAGI. The CDR3 reads CASSLTRGETQYF. The CDR3 DNA sequence: TGTGCCAGCAGTTTAACGCGGGGGGAGACCCAGTACTTC.

The V and J genes are TRBV7-9 and TRBJ2-7, with TRBD1 matching 7 bases. The germline CDR1 and CDR2 sequences are SEHNR and FQNEAQ (reference sequence). V trimming: 5 bases; J trimming: 0 bases; junction bases outside the gene matches: 7. The CDR3 runs 15 residues. As DNA, the CDR3 is TGTGCCAGCAGCCAGGGGACAGCGGCCTCCTACGAGCAGTACTTC. The encoded protein is CASSQGTAASYEQYF.

J is TRBJ2-6 and V is TRBV11-3; 9 bases match TRBD1. Losses at the gene ends were 4 bases for V and 1 base for J; bases not matched to a gene: 2. CDR3 length: 16 amino acids. Per germline, CDR1 SGHNT and CDR2 YENEEA. CDR3 sequence: CASSSGTGSGANVLTF. The DNA of the CDR3 is TGTGCCAGCAGCTCCGGGACAGGGTCTGGGGCCAACGTCCTGACTTTC.

This chain links TRBV6-6 with TRBJ2-7; no clear D gene. This CDR3 has 14 residues. Germline CDR1 and CDR2: MNHNY and SVGAGI (reference sequence). Trimming stripped 2 bases from V and 6 bases from J, with 14 bases between. The CDR3 DNA reads TGTGCCAGCAGTTACACGGCCGGGCTTACCGAGCAGTACTTC. Protein product: CASSYTAGLTEQYF.

V usage is TRBV5-1 and J usage is TRBJ2-7; D is possibly TRBD1 (6 bases). The V end lost 4 bases, the J end lost 5 bases, and 10 bases lay between the germline ends. CDR1 SGHRS and CDR2 YFSETQ come from the germline V gene. This CDR3 region has 12 residues. This chain's CDR3 is CASSRNRDEQYF. The CDR3, as DNA: TGCGCCAGCAGCCGGAACAGGGACGAGCAGTACTTC.

A note on this clone: This CDR3 is also generated by other DNA sequences in the sample. The genes are TRBV4-3 and TRBJ1-2; D is perhaps TRBD1 (5 bases). The CDR3 sequence is 13 residues long. The ends were cut back, 0 bases at V and 11 bases at J, with 13 bases in the middle. Germline V CDR1 and CDR2: LGHNA, YSLEER. CDR3 DNA: TGCGCCAGCAGCCAAGAACTCAGGGATAAATACACCTTC. It yields the protein CASSQELRDKYTF.

The rearrangement joins TRBV11-3 to TRBJ2-7, with D possibly being TRBD1 (5 bases). The CDR3 totals 15 residues. Between the trimmed V and J ends, which lost 1 base and 1 base, there was a span of 11 bases. In germline, CDR1 is SGHNT, CDR2 YENEEA. The CDR3: CASSLGGRDSYEQYF. CDR3 DNA sequence: TGTGCCAGCAGCTTAGGGGGCAGGGATTCCTACGAGCAGTACTTC.

The chain combines TRBV9 with TRBJ2-2, with 7 bases lining up with TRBD1. Germline CDR1 and CDR2: SGDLS and YYNGEE. The CDR3 sequence is 16 residues long. V lost 4 bases, J lost 6 bases, and 12 bases stayed unmatched. The CDR3: CASSTWTGSSAGELFF. CDR3 in DNA: TGTGCCAGCAGCACCTGGACAGGTTCCAGCGCCGGGGAGCTGTTTTTT.

J is TRBJ2-1 and V is TRBV11-2; 9 positions match TRBD2. The germline gives CDR1 SGHAT, CDR2 FQNNGV. The CDR3 spans 16 residues. V lost 2 bases and J lost 0; bases outside the gene matches: 2. The CDR3, as DNA: TGTGCCAGCAGCTTACTAGCGGGATTCTCCTACAATGAGCAGTTCTTC. Protein sequence: CASSLLAGFSYNEQFF.

The gene calls are TRBV6-5 and TRBJ1-2; unclear D gene. V lost 0 bases and J lost 3, with 8 bases in between. This CDR3 has 14 residues. The germline V gene encodes CDR1 MNHEY and CDR2 SVGAGI. Here the CDR3 DNA reads TGTGCCAGCAGTTACTCGACACAGCACTATGGCTACACCTTC. Its translation: CASSYSTQHYGYTF.

The CDR3 DNA reads TGTGCCAGCAGCGCGGGTGGAGGGCTCTTCGCGTCCGAGCAGTACTTC. Translated: CASSAGGGLFASEQYF. The chain has TRBV9 and TRBJ2-7; a possible D gene is TRBD2 (6 bases). Trimming pared 3 bases from V and 6 bases from J, leaving 22 bases between. Germline V gives CDR1 SGDLS, CDR2 YYNGEE. This CDR3 has 16 residues.

This clone was seen once. The genes are TRBV29-1 and TRBJ1-2; D gene uncertain. Trimming took off 6 bases at V and 5 bases at J, with 19 bases between the two ends. CDR1 and CDR2 (germline): SQVTM, ANQGSEA. There are 14 residues in the CDR3. CDR3 region: CSVLVPHPIYGYTF. DNA of the CDR3: TGCAGCGTGCTTGTACCTCACCCCATATATGGCTACACCTTC.

The chain employs TRBV28 and TRBJ2-7, with TRBD1 matching over 11 bases. The J segment lost 3 bases and the V segment lost 6 bases, leaving 7 bases of the junction unmatched. CDR1 is MDHEN and CDR2 is SYDVKM in the germline V gene. CDR3 length: 15 residues. Here the CDR3 reads CASSPSGTGGYEQYF. The CDR3 DNA follows: TGTGCCAGCAGCCCGTCCGGGACAGGGGGCTACGAGCAGTACTTC.

V is TRBV6-1 and J is TRBJ1-4; D may be TRBD1 (6 bases). The V end lost 7 bases, the J end lost 5 bases, and 14 bases lay between the germline ends. This CDR3 has 14 residues. Germline V gives CDR1 MNHNS, CDR2 SASEGT. The CDR3 spells CASTSGASNEKLFF. The CDR3 nucleotides are TGTGCCAGCACATCGGGGGCGTCGAATGAAAAACTGTTTTTT.

The rearrangement joins TRBV7-2 to TRBJ2-2, with D perhaps TRBD1 (5 bases). Germline assignment: CDR1 SGHTA and CDR2 FQGNSA. The length of the CDR3 is 16 residues. Deletions cut 1 base from V and 4 bases from J, with 13 bases between. The CDR3 sequence: CASSLVLGPGTGELFF. DNA of the CDR3: TGTGCCAGCAGCTTAGTGCTGGGGCCCGGCACCGGGGAGCTGTTTTTT.

In nucleotides, the CDR3 is TGTGCCAGCAGCTTAGGGACAGGGAGCAATCAGCCCCAGCATTTT. It yields the protein CASSLGTGSNQPQHF. The chain employs TRBV11-2 and TRBJ1-5; 8 bases match TRBD1. There are 15 residues in the CDR3. Germline trimming cut 1 base from V and 1 base from J; bases unmatched to any gene: 0. Germline V gene lookup returns CDR1 SGHAT and CDR2 FQNNGV.

The chain couples TRBV9 to TRBJ1-4; 10 nucleotides agree with TRBD1. There are 15 residues in the CDR3. Trimming at V came to 4 bases and at J to 7 bases, leaving 7 bases not matched to a gene. CDR1 and CDR2 (germline): SGDLS, YYNGEE. Written as DNA, the CDR3 is TGTGCCAGCAGCTCGGAGACAGGGGGCTCTGAAAAACTGTTTTTT. This translates into CASSSETGGSEKLFF.

The sample holds one count of this clone. The chain carries TRBV28 and TRBJ1-5; 12 nucleotides align to TRBD1. Germline CDR1 and CDR2: MDHEN and SYDVKM. The CDR3 runs to 16 residues. Trimming took 5 bases from V and 7 from J; bases not matched to a gene: 9. The CDR3 spells CASSISGTGGRQPQHF. CDR3 DNA sequence: TGTGCCAGCAGTATCTCCGGGACAGGGGGCCGACAGCCCCAGCATTTT.

This chain links TRBV4-1 with TRBJ1-2; TRBD1 is a possible D gene (6 bases). Germline-derived CDR1 and CDR2 are MGHRA and YSYEKL. There are 15 residues in the CDR3. V was shortened by 3 bases and J by 4 bases, with 15 bases between the two germline ends. CDR3 in amino acids: CASSQPGQKPYGYTF. CDR3 DNA: TGCGCCAGCAGCCAGCCAGGACAGAAACCCTATGGCTACACCTTC.

The chain is built from TRBV27 and TRBJ2-1; TRBD1 matches at 10 bases. Trimming took 6 bases from V and 2 from J; bases not matched to a gene: 4. CDR1 MNHEY and CDR2 SMNVEV come from the germline V gene (reference sequence). The CDR3 contains 15 residues. This chain's CDR3 is CASRRGTGAYNEQFF. The CDR3 nucleotides read TGTGCCAGCAGACGGGGGACAGGGGCCTACAATGAGCAGTTCTTC.